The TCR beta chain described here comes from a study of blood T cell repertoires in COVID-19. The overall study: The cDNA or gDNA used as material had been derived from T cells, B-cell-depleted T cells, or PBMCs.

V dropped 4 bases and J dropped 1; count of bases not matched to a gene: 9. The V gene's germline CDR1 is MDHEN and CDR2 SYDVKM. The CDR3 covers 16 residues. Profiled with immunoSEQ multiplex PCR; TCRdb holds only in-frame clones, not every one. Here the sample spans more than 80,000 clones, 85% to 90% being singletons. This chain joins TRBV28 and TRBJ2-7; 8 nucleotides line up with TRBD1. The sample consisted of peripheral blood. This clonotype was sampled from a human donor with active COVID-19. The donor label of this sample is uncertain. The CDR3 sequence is CASSSEGGQASYEQYF. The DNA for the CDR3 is TGTGCCAGCAGTTCTGAAGGGGGACAGGCGTCCTACGAGCAGTACTTC. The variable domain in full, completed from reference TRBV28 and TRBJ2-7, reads DVKVTQSSRYLVKRTGEKVFLECVQDMDHENMFWYRQDPGLGLRLIYFSYDVKMKEKGDIPEGYSVSREKKERFSLILESASTNQTSMYLCASSSEGGQASYEQYFGPGTRLTVT.